The entry that follows covers one TCR beta chain sequence. Antigen specificity is unknown. The read comes to an end 3 residues before the CDR3 does, leaving the germline J gene to fill in the end. This record comes from a study of T cell clonality in common variable immunodeficiency. Clones were sequenced by immunoSEQ multiplex PCR, and TCRdb holds only the in-frame ones, with some missing. The table lists around 57,000 clones, no singletons, with roughly 3.4% in the top ten. Germline V gene data show CDR1 as SGHTA and CDR2 as FQGNSA. There are 15 residues in the CDR3. Study observations and caveats: Compared with healthy controls, CVID subjects showed increased TCRbeta clonality, mostly in about a third. In common variable immunodeficiency, TCR beta chains reportedly carried fewer deletions and N-nucleotide insertions.

The rearrangement joins TRBV7-2 to TRBJ1-2; D ambiguous. This clonotype originated in a person aged 18 to 69 in good health. Material: peripheral blood mononuclear cells. The CDR3 loop reads CASSYSTSGRYDYTF. The covered CDR3 bases are TGTGCCAGCAGCTACTCGACTAGCGGGAGATACGAC.